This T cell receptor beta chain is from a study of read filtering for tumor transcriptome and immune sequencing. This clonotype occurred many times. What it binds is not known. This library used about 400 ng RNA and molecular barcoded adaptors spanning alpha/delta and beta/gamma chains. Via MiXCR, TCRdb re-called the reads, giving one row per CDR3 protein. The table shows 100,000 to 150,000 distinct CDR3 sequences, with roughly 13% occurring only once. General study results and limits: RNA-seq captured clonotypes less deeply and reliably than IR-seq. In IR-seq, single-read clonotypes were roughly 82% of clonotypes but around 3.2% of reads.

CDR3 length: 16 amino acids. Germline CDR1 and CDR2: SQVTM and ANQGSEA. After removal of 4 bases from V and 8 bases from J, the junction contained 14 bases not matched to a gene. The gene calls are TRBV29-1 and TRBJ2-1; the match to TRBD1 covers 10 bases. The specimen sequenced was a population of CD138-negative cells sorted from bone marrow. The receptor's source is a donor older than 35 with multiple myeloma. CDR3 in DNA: TGCAGCGTTGCCAAGGGGTTCTGGGACAGGGGCCATGAGCAGTTCTTC. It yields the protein CSVAKGFWDRGHEQFF.